This T cell receptor beta chain emerged from a study of vaccination effects on CD4 cells after COVID-19. The CDR3 runs 13 residues. The germline gives CDR1 KGHSH, CDR2 LQKENI. V was cut by 2 bases and J by 7 bases, with 9 bases left in between. Only in-frame clones appear in the TCRdb table, and some are missing; sequencing was by immunoSEQ multiplex PCR. The sample shows 28,000 or so clones, about 70% of them seen only once. On this clone: Its specificity is unknown.

Under the ViraFEST assay, PBMC were stimulated with viral peptide pools so that antigen-specific CD4+ T cells expanded. Sequencing was performed afterwards. When about ten days of culture had elapsed, CD4+ T cells were isolated. Vaccinated recipients, who were negative for nucleocapsid antibodies, had no history of SARS-CoV-2 infection. The source material was CD4+ T cells from PBMCs cultured with SARS-CoV-2 spike peptides, sampled before COVID-19 vaccination. This receptor was identified in a human donor who received a COVID-19 vaccine. The V and J genes are TRBV18 and TRBJ1-5, with unresolved D. The CDR3 coding sequence is TGTGCCAGCTCACCAGGGAGTGACCAGCCCCAGCATTTT. It specifies CASSPGSDQPQHF.